This TCR beta chain was observed in a study of shared clonotypes between healthy human individuals. Study as a whole: The study drew on two women and a few men aged 18 to 49 as donors.

DNA from unsorted PBMC was sequenced on ten immunoSEQ deep assay plates. Data came from immunoSEQ multiplex PCR; TCRdb stores just in-frame clones and leaves some out. The repertoire holds around 530,000 clones, with roughly 72% as singletons. CDR3 size: 15 residues. Germline CDR1 reads MNHEY; CDR2 reads SMNVEV (reference sequence). V dropped 0 bases and J dropped 2 bases, with 10 bases sitting between them. The sequence was collected from a woman in her thirties or forties in good health. Some clones in this sample may be carry-over from other donors' samples. The V gene is TRBV27, the J gene TRBJ1-2; maybe TRBD1 (5 bases). The sequenced material came from PBMCs. The CDR3 sequence: CASSLSPGTNYGYTF. The CDR3 DNA reads as TGTGCCAGCAGTTTATCACCAGGGACGAACTATGGCTACACCTTC.